These 14 T cell receptor beta chains were sequenced from one sample in a study of HIV-infected children after antiretroviral therapy interruption. The TCR library was built from RNA with a 3' RACE protocol and unique molecular identifiers. In TCRdb, the 3' RACE reads were re-called with MiXCR into one record per CDR3 protein. The sample consists of nearly 15,000 distinct CDR3 sequences, about 3% of them appearing once. Stated treatment: PENTA 11 planned treatment interruption arm or continuous ART arm. The specimen comprised CD45RO+ CD8+ T cells from PBMCs, pooled from several time points, sampled from a donor given antiretroviral therapy, either interrupted or continuous. Specified subset: memory CD8+ CD45RO+ CD45RA- T cells. These receptors were taken from a pool of human donors with HIV.

This clonotype has a count of ten or more. CDR3 bases: TGCAGTGCTAGAGTGGGTTGGATCGTGAACACTGAAGCTTTCTTT. It encodes CSARVGWIVNTEAFF. The V gene is TRBV20-1, the J gene TRBJ1-1; D not resolved. The ends were cut back, 1 base at V and 0 bases at J, with 12 bases in the middle. The germline V gene has CDR1 DFQATT and CDR2 SNEGSKA (reference sequence). The CDR3 is made up of 15 amino acids.

Within the sample, this clonotype is medium-sized. The genes are TRBV6-2 or TRBV6-3 and TRBJ2-3, with D perhaps matching TRBD2 (5 bases). Trimming shortened V by 6 bases and J by 2 bases, and 9 bases separated the two germline ends. From germline, CDR1 is MNHEY and CDR2 SVGEGT. The CDR3 spans 13 residues. In nucleotides, the CDR3 is TGTGCCAGCAGCCCCGACTACACAGATACGCAGTATTTT. This codes for CASSPDYTDTQYF.

This chain connects TRBV28 to TRBJ2-7; D gene ambiguous. This CDR3 has 13 residues. Germline CDR1 is MDHEN and CDR2 is SYDVKM. Trimming stripped 4 bases from V and 2 bases from J, with 9 bases between. The CDR3 reads CASSSYPPYEQYF. The CDR3 nucleotides read TGTGCCAGCAGTTCCTACCCACCCTACGAGCAGTACTTC.

This clonotype appeared many times. V usage is TRBV27 and J usage is TRBJ1-1; D call uncertain. The germline CDR1 and CDR2 sequences are MNHEY and SMNVEV (reference sequence). V was pared by 4 bases and J by 3 bases, with 9 bases between. This CDR3 is built from 13 residues. The CDR3 here is CASSYREDTEAFF. The CDR3 DNA reads TGTGCCAGCAGTTATCGGGAGGACACTGAAGCTTTCTTT.

This clonotype was detected ten times or more. This chain connects TRBV6-5 to TRBJ2-2; TRBD2 aligns across 9 bases. This CDR3 is 16 amino acids long. From germline, CDR1 is MNHEY and CDR2 SVGAGI. The junction had 13 bases not matched to a gene; V was cut back by 6 bases and J by 8 bases. CDR3 in DNA: TGTGCCAGCAGCTCGCTAGCGGGGCTAGCGGGGGGGGAGCTGTTTTTT. Its translation: CASSSLAGLAGGELFF.

The sample holds many counts of this clonotype. The chain combines TRBV6-5 with TRBJ2-1; possible D gene TRBD2, 7 bases. The germline V gene encodes CDR1 MNHEY and CDR2 SVGAGI. The ends were cut back, 5 bases at V and 8 bases at J, with 13 bases in the middle. The CDR3 is made up of 13 amino acids. Written as DNA, the CDR3 is TGTGCCAGCAGTCTGCAGGGGAGGGATGAGCAGTTCTTC. Its protein is CASSLQGRDEQFF.

This clonotype was picked up many times. The chain combines TRBV29-1 with TRBJ2-1; 8 bases align to TRBD2. The CDR3 has 13 amino acids. The trim removed 5 bases at V and 9 bases at J, leaving 9 bases unmatched. Germline V gene sequence: CDR1 SQVTM, CDR2 ANQGSEA. The CDR3 DNA sequence: TGCAGCGTTTACGGGGGGGGCAGATGTGAGCAGTTCTTC. This sequence encodes CSVYGGGRCEQFF.

Ten or more counts support this clonotype. The gene calls are TRBV6-1 and TRBJ1-5; D is unresolved. V lost 2 bases and J 1 base, leaving 6 bases between the germline ends. The CDR3 has 14 residues. Germline lookup yields CDR1 MNHNS and CDR2 SASEGT. For the CDR3, the DNA is TGTGCCAGCAGTGAACTTGGCAGCAATCAGCCCCAGCATTTT. As protein: CASSELGSNQPQHF.

This clonotype was detected only a few times. The chain's CDR3 is CASSLDQNYGYTF. The CDR3 DNA is TGTGCCAGCAGTTTAGATCAAAACTATGGCTACACCTTC. The gene calls are TRBV12-3 or TRBV12-4 and TRBJ1-2, with D unclear. The V end was cut by 1 base, the J end by 2 bases, with 5 bases between. CDR3 length equals 13 residues.

This clonotype was counted ten times or more. The chain employs TRBV7-9 and TRBJ2-1, with 12 bases that match TRBD2. The CDR3 covers 20 residues. V shed 4 bases and J 6 bases; nucleotides not matched to a gene: 19. Germline CDR1 SEHNR, CDR2 FQNEAQ (reference sequence). The CDR3 DNA reads as TGTGCCAGCAGCTCCCTGGACGGAAGACTAGCGGGAGAATCTTTCAATGAGCAGTTCTTC. It is translated as CASSSLDGRLAGESFNEQFF.

This clonotype was seen ten or more times. The gene calls are TRBV27 and TRBJ2-1; 8 bases agree with TRBD1. CDR3 length: 13 amino acids. Germline CDR1 reads MNHEY; CDR2 reads SMNVEV (reference sequence). V lost 6 bases and J lost 6; bases outside the gene matches: 4. Written as DNA, the CDR3 is TGTGCCAGCAGCCCTGGGACAGGCAATGAGCAGTTCTTC. The encoded protein is CASSPGTGNEQFF.

This clonotype was recorded at least ten times. The chain combines TRBV19 with TRBJ1-2; TRBD1 might be the D (6 bases). CDR3 size: 14 residues. V shed 5 bases and J shed 4 bases, with 14 bases lying between them. In germline, CDR1 is LNHDA, CDR2 SQIVND (reference sequence). This CDR3 reads CASSPGTGAYGYTF. As DNA, the CDR3 is TGTGCCAGTAGTCCCGGGACGGGGGCCTATGGCTACACCTTC.

This chain links TRBV12-3 or TRBV12-4 with TRBJ2-7, with a tentative D call TRBD1 (6 bases). CDR3 size: 15 residues. Deletions cut 3 bases from V and 3 bases from J, with 15 bases between. As DNA, the CDR3 is TGTGCCAGCAGTTTTGGGGGCGGAGTTAACTACGAGCAGTACTTC. Residues: CASSFGGGVNYEQYF.

This clonotype was counted many times. The chain is built from TRBV28 and TRBJ1-5; D is possibly TRBD1 (5 bases). V dropped 7 bases and J dropped 6 bases, with 16 bases sitting between them. Germline loops: CDR1 MDHEN, CDR2 SYDVKM. The CDR3 has 14 amino acids. The CDR3 spells CASTMAGPRQPQHF. CDR3 coding DNA: TGTGCCAGCACCATGGCGGGACCACGTCAGCCCCAGCATTTT.